This T cell receptor beta chain was recorded in a study of OX40 agonist ivuxolimab in advanced cancers. Describing the broader study: Ivuxolimab was an agonistic, fully human IgG2 monoclonal antibody directed against OX40 (CD134), a costimulatory receptor. Intravenous ivuxolimab was administered to patients every 2 weeks at six dose levels: 0.01, 0.1, 0.3, 1.5, 3 and 10 mg/kg. In the dose-escalation cohort, roughly 82% of patients were male, and the mean age was around 60 years with a range of roughly 20 to 85. The paper reports the monotherapy dose-escalation portion (N ≈ 50 patients) of the phase I ivuxolimab trial. Partial responses were achieved by three dose-escalation patients, of whom one had hepatocellular carcinoma and two had cutaneous melanoma. Prior anti-PD-1, anti-PD-L1 or anti-CTLA-4 therapy was permitted, and 30% to 45% of dose-escalation patients had received checkpoint inhibitors. The purpose of peripheral TCRbeta sequencing was to test whether ivuxolimab changed TCR sequence diversity and led to clonal T-cell expansion. Among the roughly 52 dose-escalation patients, around 19 had hepatocellular carcinoma, approximately 15 melanoma, 9 renal cell carcinoma and 9 head and neck cancer. On the study overall, not on this receptor specifically: After ivuxolimab, CD8+ T cells had more expanded clones than CD4+ T cells on average. Antigen specificity was not determined for the clonally expanded peripheral T cells. Low levels of normalized T-cell clonal expansion were also seen in some nonresponding patients. At doses of 0.1 to 3.0 mg/kg, clonal expansion of both CD4+ and CD8+ T cells in blood was seen between baseline and week 6. Partial responders in the 0.1-3.0 mg/kg groups had among the lowest normalized peripheral clonal expansion, especially among CD8+ T cells.

Sequences SNHLY (CDR1) and FYNNEI (CDR2) are obtained from the germline V gene. The CDR3, cysteine through phenylalanine, is 12 amino acids long. Of all the DNA, just the CDR3 is kept, 36 bases in frame from base 1. V is shortened by 7 bases, J by 10 bases, and the region joining them spans 11 bases. In its sample, this clone was seen once. Its antigen target is currently unknown. Qualities for individual bases were not recorded, and no much larger clone is one base off. For sequencing of the TCRbeta CDR3 region, genomic DNA was extracted from the sorted cells. The immunoSEQ Assay was used for sequencing of TCRbeta CDR3 regions. In its TCRdb copy, this immuneACCESS table keeps in-frame sequences only and misses some clones. Where compared with another copy, unresolved V genes explain less than half of these, and the others have no known cause. The sample table contains tens of thousands of clones; only one count was recorded for around 93% of them. More than 1.5% of the sample lies in the top ten.

The trial excluded patients who had a history of autoimmune disease or who were on systemic immunosuppression. In every dose cohort, peripheral blood was drawn for TCR sequencing at baseline, cycle 4 day 1, and cycle 7 day 1. Samples came from an open-label, multicenter, first-in-human phase I dose-escalation trial of ivuxolimab. Adults with locally advanced or metastatic head and neck squamous cell, hepatocellular, melanoma or renal cell carcinoma were enrolled in the trial. Before TCR sequencing, CD4+ and CD8+ T cells were separately sorted from peripheral blood. Sequencing used CD4+ or CD8+ T cells sorted from blood, obtained in a trial of the OX40 agonist ivuxolimab. The V gene is TRBV2 and the J gene is TRBJ1-6; TRBD1 is a weak D gene call, 6 bases matching. The sequence was collected from an adult with an advanced solid tumor such as melanoma, head and neck, liver or kidney cancer. At the DNA level, the sequence is TGTGCCAGCAACAGGGAAGGCTCACCCCTCCACTTT. It is translated as CASNREGSPLHF. Full variable domain (CDR3 extended with the reference TRBV2 and TRBJ1-6 proteins): EPEVTQTPSHQVTQMGQEVILRCVPISNHLYFYWYRQILGQKVEFLVSFYNNEISEKSEIFDDQFSVERPDGSNFTLKIRSTKLEDSAMYFCASNREGSPLHFGNGTRLTVT.